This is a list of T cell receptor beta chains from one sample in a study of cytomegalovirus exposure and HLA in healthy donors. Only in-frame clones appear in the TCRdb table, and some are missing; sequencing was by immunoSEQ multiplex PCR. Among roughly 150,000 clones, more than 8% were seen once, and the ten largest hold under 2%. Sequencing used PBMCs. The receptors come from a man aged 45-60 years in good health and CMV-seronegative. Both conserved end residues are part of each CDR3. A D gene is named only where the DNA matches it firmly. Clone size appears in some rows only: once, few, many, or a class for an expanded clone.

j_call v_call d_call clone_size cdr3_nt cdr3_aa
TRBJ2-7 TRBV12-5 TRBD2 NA TGTGCTAGTGGTTTGGTAGTCCCTAGCGGAATCTACGAGCAGTACTTC CASGLVVPSGIYEQYF
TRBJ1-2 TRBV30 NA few TGTGCCTGGATACGGGGACTCTATGGCTACACCTTC CAWIRGLYGYTF
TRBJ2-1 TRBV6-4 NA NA TGTGCCAGCAGTGTAGTACAGGGTCGAAACAATGAGCAGTTCTTC CASSVVQGRNNEQFF
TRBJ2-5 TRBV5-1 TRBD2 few TGCGCCAGCAGCCAGGGGACTAGCGGGAGGCAAGAGACCCAGTACTTC CASSQGTSGRQETQYF
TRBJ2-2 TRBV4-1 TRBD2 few TGCGCCAGCAGCCAAGATCGGGGGGGGGATTTTTCAGGGGAGCTGTTTTTT CASSQDRGGDFSGELFF
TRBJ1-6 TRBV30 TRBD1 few TGTGCCTCTACCCAGGGGGCAGATATTTCACCCCTCCACTTT CASTQGADISPLHF
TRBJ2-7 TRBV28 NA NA TGTGCCAGCAGTGCCCCGACAGGAATCTACGAGCAGTACTTC CASSAPTGIYEQYF
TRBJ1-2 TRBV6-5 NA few TGTGCCAGCAGAAGAACAGGGATGAACTATGGCTACACCTTC CASRRTGMNYGYTF
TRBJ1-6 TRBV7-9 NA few TGTGCCAGTGGGGGGTTTAATTCACCCCTCCACTTT CASGGFNSPLHF
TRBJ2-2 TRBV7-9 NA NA TGTGCCAGCAGCTTAGGCAGGTGGAACACCGGGGAGCTGTTTTTT CASSLGRWNTGELFF
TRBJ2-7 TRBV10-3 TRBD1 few TGTGCCATCAACCCCGGACAGGGGAAATCCTACGAGCAGTACTTC CAINPGQGKSYEQYF
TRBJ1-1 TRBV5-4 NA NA TGTGCCAGCAGCCGAGGAGGCTTCGGGGACACTGAAGCTTTCTTT CASSRGGFGDTEAFF
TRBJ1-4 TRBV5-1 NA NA TGCGCCAGCAGCTTGTCAGGACAGAATGAAAAACTGTTTTTT CASSLSGQNEKLFF
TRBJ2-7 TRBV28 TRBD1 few TGTGCCATCCTATCTGGACAGGGTTTCAACGAGCAGTACTTC CAILSGQGFNEQYF
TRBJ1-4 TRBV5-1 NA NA TGCGCCAGCAGCTTGGGCGGCAAAAATGAAAAACTGTTTTTT CASSLGGKNEKLFF
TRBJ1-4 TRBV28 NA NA TGTGCCAGCGGGGTGGGGGGGCGGAATGAAAAACTGTTTTTT CASGVGGRNEKLFF
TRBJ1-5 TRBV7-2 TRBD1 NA TGTGCCAGCAGCTTAGTGGCGGGACAGAATCAGCCCCAGCATTTT CASSLVAGQNQPQHF
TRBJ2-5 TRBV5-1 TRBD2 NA TGCGCCAGCAGCACCAGACTAGCGGGGGTATCGGCCCAGTACTTC CASSTRLAGVSAQYF
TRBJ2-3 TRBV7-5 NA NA TGTGCCAGATCCCCGATGCGGTGCACAGATACGCAGTATTTT CARSPMRCTDTQYF
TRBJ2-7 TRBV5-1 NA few TGCGCCAGCAGCCGGGGGTGGGACAGTCCTTACTCCTACGAGCAGTACTTC CASSRGWDSPYSYEQYF
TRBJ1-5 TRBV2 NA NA TGTGCCAGCGGGAGCCTAAGTGGTAGGGATCAGCCCCAGCATTTT CASGSLSGRDQPQHF
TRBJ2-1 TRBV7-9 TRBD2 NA TGTGCCAGCAGATCCCTTAGCGGGAGCTACAATGAGCAGTTCTTC CASRSLSGSYNEQFF
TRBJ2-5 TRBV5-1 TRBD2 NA TGCGCCAGCAGCCCAGCGGGGGCAGAGACCCAGTACTTC CASSPAGAETQYF
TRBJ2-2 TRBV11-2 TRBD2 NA TGTGCCAGCAGCTTAGGGCTTCGGGGGGGCACCGGGGAGCTGTTTTTT CASSLGLRGGTGELFF
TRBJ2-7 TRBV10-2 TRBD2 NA TGCGCCACCACAACTAGCGGGAGGGCCTTCGAGCAGTACTTC CATTTSGRAFEQYF
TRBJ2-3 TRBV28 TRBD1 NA TGTGCCAGCAGTTGGGGACGTGGGGGACAGGGGCGGACCAGGGGCACAGATACGCAGTATTTT CASSWGRGGQGRTRGTDTQYF
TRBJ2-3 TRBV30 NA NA TGTGCCGGGACTCCGACTAGCACAGATACGCAGTATTTT CAGTPTSTDTQYF
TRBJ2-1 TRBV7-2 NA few TGTGCCAGCAGGCCGATGTTCGGGTCATCGGAGTTCTTC CASRPMFGSSEFF